The entry below describes one T cell receptor beta chain. This sample is drawn from a study of blood T cell repertoires in COVID-19. On the study more broadly: Specimens from acute and convalescent COVID-19 originated in the United States, Italy and Spain. Sources were T cells, B-cell-depleted T cells, or PBMCs; the material itself was cDNA or gDNA.

Losses at the gene ends were 5 bases for V and 5 bases for J; bases not matched to a gene: 3. The V gene's germline CDR1 is LGHNA and CDR2 YNFKEQ. The CDR3 totals 13 residues. How the authors handled the data: Scientists estimated how many nucleated cells there were by amplifying reference gene primers. The assay was immunoSEQ multiplex PCR, and TCRdb's table has in-frame clones only and misses some. That table is the source of V, J and clone size, and D and trimming were worked out from the DNA. Of 85,000 to 90,000 clones listed, 65% to 85% are singletons. The specimen sequenced was peripheral blood. The chain is built from TRBV4-2 and TRBJ2-1, with 7 bases lining up with TRBD2. The source of this sequence is a man in his 70s with acute or convalescent COVID-19. CDR3: CASSVGGNNEQFF. Written as DNA, the CDR3 is TGTGCCAGCAGCGTGGGGGGGAACAATGAGCAGTTCTTC.